The present TCR beta chain was sequenced within a study of regulatory T cells in long-lasting Graves disease. The study's findings and limits: Repertoires from persistent disease leaned toward TRBV28, TRBJ1-2 and TRBJ2-5.

Time point meaning: newly diagnosed GD, antithyroid drugs for less than 3 months. Isolated PBMC RNA provided the starting material for the TCR library. This clonotype was counted at least ten times. Its target is not known. Combining iRepertoire HTBI primers with Arm-PCR of CDR3 regions, the authors built TCR beta libraries. Each CDR3 protein gets one entry after TCRdb re-called the multiplex PCR reads with MiXCR. The sample yields a few hundred thousand distinct CDR3 sequences, roughly 12% seen once. The CDR3 is 14 residues long. CDR1 is SGHKS and CDR2 is YYEKEE in the germline V gene (reference sequence). The V end was cut by 3 bases, the J end by 1 base, with 10 bases between. The same specimen was also included in a second study, on T cells in Graves' hyperthyroidism and ophthalmopathy. Per that study: Also found in blood were most expanded thyroid clonotypes above 0.001.

This chain joins TRBV5-5 and TRBJ1-1, with D uncertain. The source material was peripheral blood mononuclear cells (PBMCs), sampled at new diagnosis, from a patient treated with antithyroid drugs. This TCR was sampled from a woman aged 18-30 years with Graves disease. CDR3 sequence: CASSSGPRNTEAFF. The CDR3 DNA reads as TGTGCCAGCAGCTCCGGACCGAGGAACACTGAAGCTTTCTTT. Together with reference TRBV5-5 and TRBJ1-1, the CDR3 gives the full variable domain: DAGVTQSPTHLIKTRGQQVTLRCSPISGHKSVSWYQQVLGQGPQFIFQYYEKEERGRGNFPDRFSARQFPNYSSELNVNALLLGDSALYLCASSSGPRNTEAFFGQGTRLTVV.